This T cell receptor beta chain was sequenced for a study of blood T cell repertoires in COVID-19. Study overall: Sample material is recorded as cDNA or gDNA derived from T cells, B-cell-depleted T cells, or PBMCs.

Generated by immunoSEQ multiplex PCR, the TCRdb table keeps only in-frame clones and is missing some. The top ten clones hold 0.8% to 1.3% of a sample with some 300,000 clones, roughly 90% of them seen once. CDR3 size: 14 residues. The germline V and J ends were trimmed by 0 bases and 3 bases, with 12 bases remaining between them. The germline CDR1 and CDR2 sequences are GTSNPN and SVGIG (reference sequence). Patients in Seattle were enrolled during active infection, then followed longitudinally. The chain links TRBV30 to TRBJ2-7, with D perhaps matching TRBD2 (6 bases). This sequence was found in a woman in her thirties or forties with COVID-19, enrolled during active disease. Sequenced sample: peripheral blood. The CDR3 loop reads CAWSVGQGLYEQYF. CDR3 nucleotides: TGTGCCTGGAGTGTGGGCCAGGGACTCTACGAGCAGTACTTC.